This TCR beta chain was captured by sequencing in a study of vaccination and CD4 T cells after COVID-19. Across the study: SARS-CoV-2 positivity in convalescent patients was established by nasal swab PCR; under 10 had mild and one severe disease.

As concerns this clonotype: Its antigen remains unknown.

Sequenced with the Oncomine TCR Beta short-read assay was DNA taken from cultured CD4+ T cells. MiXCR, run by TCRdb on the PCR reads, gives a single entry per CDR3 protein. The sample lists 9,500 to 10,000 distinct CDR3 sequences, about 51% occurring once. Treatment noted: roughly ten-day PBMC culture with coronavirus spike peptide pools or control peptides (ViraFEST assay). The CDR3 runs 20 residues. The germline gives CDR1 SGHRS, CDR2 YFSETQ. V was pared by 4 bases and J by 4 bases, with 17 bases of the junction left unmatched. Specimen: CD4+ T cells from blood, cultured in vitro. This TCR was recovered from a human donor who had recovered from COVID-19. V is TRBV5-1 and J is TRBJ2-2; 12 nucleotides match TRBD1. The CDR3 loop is CASSPQRRDRGLLGTGELFF. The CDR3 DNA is TGCGCCAGCAGCCCCCAAAGGCGGGACAGGGGGCTACTCGGCACCGGGGAGCTGTTTTTT.